The present T cell receptor (beta chain) was sequenced within a study of persistence of HIV-infected CD4 T cells. Anti-CD3/anti-CD28 beads served as a nonspecific positive control stimulus. Sorting of responding CD4+ T cells relied on upregulated CD40 ligand together with CD69. Trimming removed 8 bases at V and 0 bases at J, with 13 bases between. CDR1 and CDR2 (germline): WSHSY, SAAADI. The CDR3 has 14 residues. This was the immunoSEQ version 4 assay in survey mode. Repertoires were generated with immunoSEQ multiplex PCR, while TCRdb's copy carries only in-frame clones and drops some. The sample includes 43,000 or so clones, more than 80% of them seen just once. Remarks on this clone: Its antigen is not known.

The chain joins TRBV10-2 to TRBJ1-1; D is unresolved. This clonotype was sampled from an adult man with HIV who was CMV-seropositive. The source was CD4+ T cells sorted from PBMCs after roughly 18-hour stimulation, collected from a patient who received antiretroviral therapy. Written as DNA, the CDR3 is TGCGCCAGCCGAAAGACGAGCCTGAACACTGAAGCTTTCTTT. This encodes CASRKTSLNTEAFF.